The 19 T cell receptor beta chains below all came from one sample that was sequenced in a study of beta chain features in type 1 diabetes. Whole-study findings and limits: Type 1 diabetes patients showed a moderate but significant shortening of TCRB CDR3s in all four CD4+ subsets.

The authors reverse transcribed all of the isolated RNA, so sequencing captured expressed TCRB transcripts. Sequencing used immunoSEQ multiplex PCR; TCRdb keeps in-frame clones, though not all of them. The sample lists about 700,000 clones; over 10% were seen once. The antigens for these receptors are not known. The sequencing sample was made of naive CD4+ T cells from blood. These receptors were collected from a young man with type 1 diabetes.

This clone has just a few counts. This chain joins TRBV11-2 and TRBJ2-1; no clear D. CDR1 SGHAT and CDR2 FQNNGV come from the germline V gene. CDR3 length: 15 amino acids. V lost 2 bases to trimming and J lost 5 bases, with 13 bases between them. The CDR3 loop reads CASSLPAVLHNEQFF. DNA for the CDR3: TGTGCCAGCAGCTTACCCGCGGTACTACACAATGAGCAGTTCTTC.

Comments on this clone: The sample holds other DNA sequences that translate to the same CDR3. J is TRBJ1-1 and V is TRBV27; TRBD1 matches at 8 bases. The CDR3 sequence is 13 residues long. V shed 6 bases and J 5 bases; nucleotides not matched to a gene: 5. From germline, CDR1 is MNHEY and CDR2 SMNVEV (reference sequence). The CDR3, as DNA: TGTGCCAGCAGGCCTACAGGGGGGACTGAAGCTTTCTTT. It encodes CASRPTGGTEAFF.

The gene calls are TRBV5-1 and TRBJ2-5; 10 bases match TRBD2. This CDR3 is built from 14 residues. Looked up from germline, CDR1 is SGHRS and CDR2 is YFSETQ. V lost 5 bases and J lost 4; bases outside the gene matches: 5. In DNA form, the CDR3 reads TGCGCCAGCAGTTCGACTAGCGGGCCAGAGACCCAGTACTTC. It specifies CASSSTSGPETQYF.

Concerning this clone: The junction does not match germline at one end; this may be a read error. The chain uses TRBV6-4 and TRBJ1-1; D gene uncertain. Germline loops: CDR1 MRHNA, CDR2 SNTAGT. The CDR3 loop spans 13 amino acids. The CDR3 nucleotides are TGTGCCAGCAGTGCACAAGGAGGAGTTGAAGTTTTCTTT. Its translation: CASSAQGGVEVFF.

V gene TRBV6-5 combines with J gene TRBJ2-7; 7 bases match TRBD1. The CDR3 is made up of 13 amino acids. Germline V gene data show CDR1 as MNHEY and CDR2 as SVGAGI. Unmatched junction bases numbered 8, after V lost 10 bases and J lost 2 bases. The CDR3 is CATSPGQPYEQYF. The CDR3 DNA follows: TGTGCCACTTCTCCGGGACAGCCCTACGAGCAGTACTTC.

This chain joins TRBV19 and TRBJ2-3, with 9 positions matching TRBD1. This CDR3 spans 15 amino acids. Germline loops: CDR1 LNHDA, CDR2 SQIVND (reference sequence). The V gene end was trimmed by 1 base and the J gene end by 3 bases; junction bases not matched to a gene: 2. Here the CDR3 DNA reads TGTGCCAGTAGTATAGCGGGACAGGGTACAGATACGCAGTATTTT. This translates into CASSIAGQGTDTQYF.

The CDR3 DNA follows: TGTGCCAGCAGCTTATCTCAGGATAGCAATGGCTACACCTTC. Its translation: CASSLSQDSNGYTF. This chain connects TRBV7-9 to TRBJ1-2; no reliable D call. Trimming shortened V by 2 bases and J by 6 bases, and 13 bases separated the two germline ends. The germline V gene has CDR1 SEHNR and CDR2 FQNEAQ (reference sequence). CDR3 size: 14 residues.

The chain combines TRBV30 with TRBJ1-3; D unresolved. Germline-derived CDR1 and CDR2 are GTSNPN and SVGIG (reference sequence). With 6 bases removed from V and 0 bases from J, the gap between germline ends came to 12 bases. The CDR3 has 14 residues. The CDR3 reads CACSNSHSGNTIYF. The CDR3, as DNA: TGTGCCTGCTCCAACAGCCACTCTGGAAACACCATATATTTT. The whole variable domain, filled in from reference TRBV30 and TRBJ1-3, reads SQTIHQWPATLVQPVGSPLSLECTVEGTSNPNLYWYRQAAGRGLQLLFYSVGIGQISSEVPQNLSASRPQDRQFILSSKKLLLSDSGFYLCACSNSHSGNTIYFGEGSWLTVV.

This clone has just a few counts. The DNA for the CDR3 is TGTGCCATCAGTGAGGCAGGGCCTCCCACTGAAGCTTTCTTT. Protein product: CAISEAGPPTEAFF. The rearrangement joins TRBV10-3 to TRBJ1-1; a weak D match, TRBD1 (5 bases). V was pared by 2 bases and J by 4 bases, with 11 bases between. This CDR3 comprises 14 residues. Germline values: CDR1 ENHRY, CDR2 SYGVKD.

This clone was counted only a few times. The chain has TRBV4-1 and TRBJ2-4, with a possible D match to TRBD1 (9 bases). From germline, CDR1 is MGHRA and CDR2 YSYEKL. This CDR3 is built from 16 residues. V dropped 3 bases and J dropped 7 bases, with 19 bases sitting between them. The CDR3 DNA reads TGCGCCAGCAGCCATTCCGGGGGGGACAGGGAGAACATTCAGTACTTC. It is translated as CASSHSGGDRENIQYF.

The chain uses TRBV29-1 and TRBJ1-1; D ambiguous. Trimming took off 6 bases at V and 0 bases at J, with 11 bases between the two ends. Germline V gene data show CDR1 as SQVTM and CDR2 as ANQGSEA. CDR3 length equals 13 residues. CDR3 in amino acids: CSVYSIMNTEAFF. The CDR3 nucleotides are TGCAGCGTATACAGCATAATGAACACTGAAGCTTTCTTT.

This clone came up a few times. The chain is built from TRBV19 and TRBJ1-2, with no clear D. Germline CDR1 is LNHDA and CDR2 is SQIVND (reference sequence). CDR3 length equals 14 residues. V lost 4 bases, J lost 6 bases, and 15 bases lay in between. CDR3 residues: CASSTWPPGDGYTF. The CDR3 region has the DNA TGTGCCAGTAGTACCTGGCCTCCTGGAGATGGCTACACCTTC.

The table lists this clone with a few counts. V usage is TRBV11-1 and J usage is TRBJ2-4, with D possibly being TRBD1 (6 bases). CDR3 length: 16 residues. V was cut by 5 bases and J by 0 bases, with 14 bases left in between. CDR1 is SGHAT, CDR2 FQDESV, per germline (reference sequence). The DNA for the CDR3 is TGTGCCAGCAGCGAAGGACAGAACGTAGCCAAAAACATTCAGTACTTC. It specifies CASSEGQNVAKNIQYF.

In its sample, this clone was seen a few times. The V gene is TRBV27, the J gene TRBJ2-3; 14 bases line up with TRBD2. The CDR3 is 16 residues long. Germline values: CDR1 MNHEY, CDR2 SMNVEV (reference sequence). The junction had 1 base not matched to a gene; V was cut back by 4 bases and J by 1 base. The CDR3 spells CASSWGLAGGTDTQYF. Written as DNA, the CDR3 is TGTGCCAGCAGTTGGGGACTAGCGGGGGGCACAGATACGCAGTATTTT.

This clone was counted between two and nine times. The gene calls are TRBV5-6 and TRBJ2-7; either TRBD1 or TRBD2 may supply D (5 bases each). Germline V gene sequence: CDR1 SGHDT, CDR2 YYEEEE. Trimming pared 0 bases from V and 4 bases from J, leaving 11 bases between. The CDR3 is made up of 14 amino acids. CDR3 residues: CASSLEPGSYEQYF. The CDR3 region has the DNA TGTGCCAGCAGCTTGGAGCCAGGGAGTTACGAGCAGTACTTC.

This clone was observed a few times. The chain joins TRBV6-6 to TRBJ2-5; perhaps TRBD2 as D (7 bases). Between the trimmed V and J ends, which lost 6 bases and 2 bases, there was a span of 19 bases. Per the germline V gene, CDR1 is MNHNY and CDR2 is SVGAGI (reference sequence). This CDR3 spans 16 amino acids. The CDR3 reads CASSPYPRGPQETQYF. The CDR3, as DNA: TGTGCCAGCAGCCCCTACCCGCGGGGGCCACAAGAGACCCAGTACTTC.

This clone was detected a few times. The genes are TRBV18 and TRBJ1-2; 7 nucleotides line up with TRBD1. V shed 5 bases and J 4 bases; nucleotides not matched to a gene: 13. The CDR3 consists of 16 residues. The V gene's germline CDR1 is KGHSH and CDR2 LQKENI. CDR3 sequence: CASSILSDREFYGYTF. The CDR3, as DNA: TGTGCCAGCTCAATTCTATCCGACAGGGAGTTCTATGGCTACACCTTC.

This clone was observed a handful of times. The chain joins TRBV5-1 to TRBJ2-2; no clear D gene. There are 11 residues in the CDR3. V was trimmed by 7 bases and J by 12 bases, leaving 13 bases between them. Germline lookup yields CDR1 SGHRS and CDR2 YFSETQ. CDR3 sequence (DNA): TGCGCCAGCGGGCAAGGTGCACAGCTGTTTTTT. Translated: CASGQGAQLFF.

J is TRBJ1-5 and V is TRBV4-1; D perhaps matches TRBD1 (5 bases). Looked up from germline, CDR1 is MGHRA and CDR2 is YSYEKL. Trimming took 2 bases from V and 3 from J, leaving 17 bases between them. The CDR3 length is 17 residues. Here the CDR3 reads CASSQPGTGGPNQPQHF. CDR3 bases: TGCGCCAGCAGCCAACCAGGGACCGGAGGGCCCAATCAGCCCCAGCATTTT.